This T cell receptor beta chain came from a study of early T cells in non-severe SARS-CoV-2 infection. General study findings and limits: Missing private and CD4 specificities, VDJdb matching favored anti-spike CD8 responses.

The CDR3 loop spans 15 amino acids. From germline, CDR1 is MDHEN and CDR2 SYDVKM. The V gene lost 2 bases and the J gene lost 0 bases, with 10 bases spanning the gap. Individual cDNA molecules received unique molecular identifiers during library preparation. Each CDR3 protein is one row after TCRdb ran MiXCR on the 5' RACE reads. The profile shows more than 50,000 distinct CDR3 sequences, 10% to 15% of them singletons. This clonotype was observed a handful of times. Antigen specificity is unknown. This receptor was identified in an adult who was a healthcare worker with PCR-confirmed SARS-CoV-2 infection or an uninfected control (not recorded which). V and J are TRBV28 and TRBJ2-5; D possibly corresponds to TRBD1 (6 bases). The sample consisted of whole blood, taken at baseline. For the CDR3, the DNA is TGTGCCAGCAGTTTAGTGGACAGTTACCAAGAGACCCAGTACTTC. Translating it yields CASSLVDSYQETQYF. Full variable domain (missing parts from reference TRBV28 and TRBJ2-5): DVKVTQSSRYLVKRTGEKVFLECVQDMDHENMFWYRQDPGLGLRLIYFSYDVKMKEKGDIPEGYSVSREKKERFSLILESASTNQTSMYLCASSLVDSYQETQYFGPGTRLLVL.